Sequencing of this TCR beta chain was carried out in a study of Ad26.COV2.S vaccination and SARS-CoV-2 variants. Study-level information: Enrollment placed the donor in the COV1001 Ad26.COV2.S trial arm.

As to treatment: 19 received Ad26.COV2.S at low or high dose, single or two shots; 5 received placebo; per-sample allocation not given. It was on day 63 after the first vaccine or placebo injection that samples were taken. This clone has more than one count but fewer than ten. The antigen remains undetermined. Germline lookup yields CDR1 SGDLS and CDR2 YYNGEE. Trimming took off 0 bases at V and 3 bases at J, with 21 bases between the two ends. This CDR3 is built from 18 residues. Notes on the study in general: Reported findings describe substantial breadth in spike-specific CD8+ and CD4+ T cell responses following vaccination.

Sequenced by immunoSEQ multiplex PCR; TCRdb stores in-frame clones only, minus some. Of fewer than 400,000 clones listed, about 85% were seen once; the top ten hold about 2.1%. The sample consisted of peripheral blood, taken in a trial of Ad26.COV2.S vaccine versus placebo. The sequence was obtained from a person aged 18-65 years who received the Ad26.COV2.S COVID-19 vaccine or a placebo. This rearrangement joins TRBV9 to TRBJ1-2; D unclear. The CDR3 coding sequence is TGTGCCAGCAGCGTAGTGCTGGGTTCGGTGTTAAGTCACTATGGCTACACCTTC. This encodes CASSVVLGSVLSHYGYTF.